This T cell receptor beta chain was obtained from a study of breast tumors, draining lymph nodes, adjacent tissues. Study results and caveats: Luminal-like breast cancer showed significantly higher tumor–nontumor repertoire similarity than basal-like. Compared with lymph nodes, tumors were less diverse; compared with nontumor tissue, more.

The length of the CDR3 is 15 residues. The germline V gene encodes CDR1 DFQATT and CDR2 SNEGSKA (reference sequence). The V end was cut by 2 bases, the J end by 3 bases, with 17 bases between. A single record per CDR3 protein comes from TCRdb applying MiXCR to the multiplex PCR reads. Among fewer than 85,000 distinct CDR3 sequences listed, approximately 19% were seen once. In the case of this clonotype: Its cognate antigen is unknown. Given a much more abundant clone one base away, this may be a read error.

Axillary draining lymph nodes of breast cancer patients supplied the node samples. The V call is TRBV20-1, the J call TRBJ2-7; TRBD2 might be the D (6 bases). Sequencing was done on a sample of axillary lymph node tissue. This clonotype was sampled from a female donor with breast cancer. Some clones in this sample may be carry-over from other donors' samples. The CDR3 protein is CSARSTSSVNYEQYF. CDR3 DNA sequence: TGCAGTGCTAGATCCACCTCTAGCGTCAACTACGAGCAGTACTTC.